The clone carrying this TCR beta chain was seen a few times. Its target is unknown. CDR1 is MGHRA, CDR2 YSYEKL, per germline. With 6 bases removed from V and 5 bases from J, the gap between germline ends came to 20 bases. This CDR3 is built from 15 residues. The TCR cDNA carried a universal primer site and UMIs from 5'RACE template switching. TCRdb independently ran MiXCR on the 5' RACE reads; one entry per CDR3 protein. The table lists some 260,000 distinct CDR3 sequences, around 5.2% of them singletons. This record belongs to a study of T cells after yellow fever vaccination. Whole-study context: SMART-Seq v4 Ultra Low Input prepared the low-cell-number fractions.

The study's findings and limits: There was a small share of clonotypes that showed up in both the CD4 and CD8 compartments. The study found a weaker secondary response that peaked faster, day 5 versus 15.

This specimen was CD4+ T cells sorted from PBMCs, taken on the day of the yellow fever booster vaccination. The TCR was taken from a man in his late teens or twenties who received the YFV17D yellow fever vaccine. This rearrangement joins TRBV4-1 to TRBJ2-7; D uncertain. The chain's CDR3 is CASSRWVGQSNEQYV. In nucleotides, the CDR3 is TGCGCCAGCAGTCGCTGGGTTGGCCAGAGTAACGAGCAGTACGTC.